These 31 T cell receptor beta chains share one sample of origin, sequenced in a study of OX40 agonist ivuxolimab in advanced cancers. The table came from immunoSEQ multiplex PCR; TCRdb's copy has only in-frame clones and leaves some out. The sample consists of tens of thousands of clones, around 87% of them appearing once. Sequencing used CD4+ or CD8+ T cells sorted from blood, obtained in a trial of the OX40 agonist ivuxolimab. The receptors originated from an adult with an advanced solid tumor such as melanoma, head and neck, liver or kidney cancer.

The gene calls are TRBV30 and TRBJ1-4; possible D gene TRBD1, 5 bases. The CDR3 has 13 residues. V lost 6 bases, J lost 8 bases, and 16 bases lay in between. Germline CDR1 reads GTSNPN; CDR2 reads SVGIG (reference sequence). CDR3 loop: CACLSGWDEKLFF. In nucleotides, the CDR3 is TGTGCCTGCCTGTCGGGATGGGACGAAAAACTGTTTTTT.

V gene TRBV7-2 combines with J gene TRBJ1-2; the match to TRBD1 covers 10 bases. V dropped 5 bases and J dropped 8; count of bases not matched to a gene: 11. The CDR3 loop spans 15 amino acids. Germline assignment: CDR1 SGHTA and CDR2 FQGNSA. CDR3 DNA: TGTGCCAGCAGCCCCTTGACAGGGGGCAGGATCGGCTACACCTTC. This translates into CASSPLTGGRIGYTF. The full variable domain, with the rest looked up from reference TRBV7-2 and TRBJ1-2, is GAGVSQSPSNKVTEKGKDVELRCDPISGHTALYWYRQSLGQGLEFLIYFQGNSAPDKSGLPSDRFSAERTGGSVSTLTIQRTQQEDSAVYLCASSPLTGGRIGYTFGSGTRLTVV.

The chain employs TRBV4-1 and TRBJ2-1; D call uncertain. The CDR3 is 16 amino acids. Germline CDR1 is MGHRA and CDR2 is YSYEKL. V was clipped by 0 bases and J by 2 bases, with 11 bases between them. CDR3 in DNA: TGCGCCAGCAGCCAAGATCCCCTCACAGCCTACAATGAGCAGTTCTTC. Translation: CASSQDPLTAYNEQFF.

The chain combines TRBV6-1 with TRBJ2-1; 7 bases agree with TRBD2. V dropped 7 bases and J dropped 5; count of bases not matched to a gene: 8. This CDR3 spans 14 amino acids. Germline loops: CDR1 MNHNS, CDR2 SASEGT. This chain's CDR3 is CASKPGLSNNEQFF. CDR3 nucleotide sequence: TGTGCCAGCAAGCCGGGACTATCCAACAATGAGCAGTTCTTC.

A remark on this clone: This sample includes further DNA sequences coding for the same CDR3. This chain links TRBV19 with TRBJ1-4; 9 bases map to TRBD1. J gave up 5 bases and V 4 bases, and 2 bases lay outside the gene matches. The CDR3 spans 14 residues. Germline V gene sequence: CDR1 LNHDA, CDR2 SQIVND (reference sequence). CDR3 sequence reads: CASSTGQGNEKLFF. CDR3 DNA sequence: TGTGCCAGTAGTACGGGACAGGGCAATGAAAAACTGTTTTTT. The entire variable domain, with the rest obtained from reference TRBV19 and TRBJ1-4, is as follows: DGGITQSPKYLFRKEGQNVTLSCEQNLNHDAMYWYRQDPGQGLRLIYYSQIVNDFQKGDIAEGYSVSREKKESFPLTVTSAQKNPTAFYLCASSTGQGNEKLFFGSGTQLSVL.

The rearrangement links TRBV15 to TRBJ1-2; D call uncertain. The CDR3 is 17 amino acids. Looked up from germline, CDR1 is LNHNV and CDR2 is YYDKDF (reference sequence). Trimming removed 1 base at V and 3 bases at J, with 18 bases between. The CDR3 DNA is TGTGCCACCAGCAGAGGAAGAAAGCTAGGGAGCGACTATGGCTACACCTTC. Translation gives CATSRGRKLGSDYGYTF.

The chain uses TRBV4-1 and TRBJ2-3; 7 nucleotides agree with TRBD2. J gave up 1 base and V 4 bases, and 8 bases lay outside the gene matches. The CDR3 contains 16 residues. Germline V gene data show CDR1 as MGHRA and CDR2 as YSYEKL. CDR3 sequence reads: CASSPLKAGGTDTQYF. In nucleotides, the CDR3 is TGCGCCAGCAGCCCCCTTAAGGCGGGAGGCACAGATACGCAGTATTTT.

CDR3 loop: CASSSWASGHKNEQYF. DNA of the CDR3: TGTGCCAGCAGCTCCTGGGCCAGCGGACACAAAAACGAGCAGTACTTC. V is TRBV28 and J is TRBJ2-7; D could derive from TRBD1 or TRBD2 (5 bases each). Germline V gene lookup returns CDR1 MDHEN and CDR2 SYDVKM. The V gene lost 6 bases and the J gene lost 5 bases, with 23 bases spanning the gap. This CDR3 region has 16 residues. The full variable domain, rest sourced from reference TRBV28 and TRBJ2-7, is DVKVTQSSRYLVKRTGEKVFLECVQDMDHENMFWYRQDPGLGLRLIYFSYDVKMKEKGDIPEGYSVSREKKERFSLILESASTNQTSMYLCASSSWASGHKNEQYFGPGTRLTVT.

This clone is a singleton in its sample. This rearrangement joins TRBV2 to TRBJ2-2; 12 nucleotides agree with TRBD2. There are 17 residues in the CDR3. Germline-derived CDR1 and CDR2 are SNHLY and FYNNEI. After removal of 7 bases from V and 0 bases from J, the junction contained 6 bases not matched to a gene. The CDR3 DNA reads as TGTGCCAGCAAATCCGGGACTAGCGGGCCGAACACCGGGGAGCTGTTTTTT. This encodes CASKSGTSGPNTGELFF.

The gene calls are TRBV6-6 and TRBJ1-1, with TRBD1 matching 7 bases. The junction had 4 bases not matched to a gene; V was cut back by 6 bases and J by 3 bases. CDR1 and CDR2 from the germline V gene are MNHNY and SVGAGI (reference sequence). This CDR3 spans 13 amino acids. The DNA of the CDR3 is TGTGCCAGCAGCCGGGGACAGTACACTGAAGCTTTCTTT. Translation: CASSRGQYTEAFF.

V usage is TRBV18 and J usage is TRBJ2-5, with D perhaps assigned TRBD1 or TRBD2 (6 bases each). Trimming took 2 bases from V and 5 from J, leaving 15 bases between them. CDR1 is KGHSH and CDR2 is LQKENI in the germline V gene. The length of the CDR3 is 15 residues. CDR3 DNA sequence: TGTGCCAGCTCACCAAGAGACCGAGGGGGGGAGACCCAGTACTTC. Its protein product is CASSPRDRGGETQYF.

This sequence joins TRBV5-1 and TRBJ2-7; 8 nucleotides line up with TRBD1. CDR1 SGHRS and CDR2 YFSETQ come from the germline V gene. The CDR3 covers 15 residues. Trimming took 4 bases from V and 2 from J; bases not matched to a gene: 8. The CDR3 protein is CASSRGQGGTYEQYF. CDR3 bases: TGCGCCAGCAGCAGAGGACAGGGAGGAACCTACGAGCAGTACTTC.

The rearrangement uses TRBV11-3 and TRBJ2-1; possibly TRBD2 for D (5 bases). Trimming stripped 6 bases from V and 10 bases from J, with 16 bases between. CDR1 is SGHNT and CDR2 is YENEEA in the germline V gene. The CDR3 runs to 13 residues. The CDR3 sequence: CASSFKGSVEQFF. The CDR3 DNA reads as TGTGCCAGCAGTTTTAAAGGGAGCGTGGAGCAGTTCTTC.

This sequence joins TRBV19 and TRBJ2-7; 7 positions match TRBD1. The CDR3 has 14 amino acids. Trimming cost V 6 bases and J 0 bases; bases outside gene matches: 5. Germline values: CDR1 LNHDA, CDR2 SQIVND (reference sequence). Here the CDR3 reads CASRPGTASYEQYF. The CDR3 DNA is TGTGCCAGTAGACCCGGGACAGCCTCCTACGAGCAGTACTTC.

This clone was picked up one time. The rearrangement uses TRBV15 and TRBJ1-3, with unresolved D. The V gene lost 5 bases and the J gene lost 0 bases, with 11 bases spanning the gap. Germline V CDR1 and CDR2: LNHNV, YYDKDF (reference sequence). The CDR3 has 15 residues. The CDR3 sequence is CATSGPLGSGNTIYF. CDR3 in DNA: TGTGCCACCAGCGGACCCCTTGGCTCTGGAAACACCATATATTTT.

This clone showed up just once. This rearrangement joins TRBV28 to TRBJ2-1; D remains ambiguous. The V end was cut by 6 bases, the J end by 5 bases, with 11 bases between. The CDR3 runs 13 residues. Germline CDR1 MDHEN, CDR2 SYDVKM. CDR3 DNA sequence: TGTGCCAGCAGCGGACGGAAAAACAATGAGCAGTTCTTC. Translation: CASSGRKNNEQFF.

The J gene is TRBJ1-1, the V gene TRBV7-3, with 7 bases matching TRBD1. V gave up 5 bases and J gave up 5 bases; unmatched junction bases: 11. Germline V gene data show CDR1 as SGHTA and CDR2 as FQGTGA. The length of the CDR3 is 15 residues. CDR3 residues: CASSPRGPGETEAFF. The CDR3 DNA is TGTGCCAGCAGCCCGAGGGGGCCGGGTGAGACTGAAGCTTTCTTT.

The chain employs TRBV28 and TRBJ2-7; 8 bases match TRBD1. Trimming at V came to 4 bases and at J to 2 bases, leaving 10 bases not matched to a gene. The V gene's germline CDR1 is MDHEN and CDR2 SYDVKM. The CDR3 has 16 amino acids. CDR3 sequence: CASSSPDRAGAYEQYF. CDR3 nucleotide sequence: TGTGCCAGCAGTTCCCCGGACAGGGCAGGGGCCTACGAGCAGTACTTC.

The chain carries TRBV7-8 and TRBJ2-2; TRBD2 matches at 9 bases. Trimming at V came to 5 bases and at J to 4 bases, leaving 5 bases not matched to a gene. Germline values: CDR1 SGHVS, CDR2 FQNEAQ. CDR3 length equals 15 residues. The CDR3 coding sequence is TGTGCCAGCAGCAGGCGGGGGGGGAGCACCGGGGAGCTGTTTTTT. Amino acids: CASSRRGGSTGELFF.

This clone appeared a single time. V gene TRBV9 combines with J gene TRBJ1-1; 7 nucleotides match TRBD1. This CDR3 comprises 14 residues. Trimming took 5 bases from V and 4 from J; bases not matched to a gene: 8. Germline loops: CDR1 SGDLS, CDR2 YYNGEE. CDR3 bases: TGTGCCAGCAGTGCGACAGGGTCCGTCACTGAAGCTTTCTTT. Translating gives CASSATGSVTEAFF. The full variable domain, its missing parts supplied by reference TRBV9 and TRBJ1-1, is DSGVTQTPKHLITATGQRVTLRCSPRSGDLSVYWYQQSLDQGLQFLIQYYNGEERAKGNILERFSAQQFPDLHSELNLSSLELGDSALYFCASSATGSVTEAFFGQGTRLTVV.

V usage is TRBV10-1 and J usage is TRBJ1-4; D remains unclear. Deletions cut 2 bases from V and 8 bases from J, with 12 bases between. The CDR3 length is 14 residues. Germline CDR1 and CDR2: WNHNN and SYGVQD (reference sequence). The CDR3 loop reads CASSEGQHPEKLFF. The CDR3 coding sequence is TGCGCCAGCAGTGAGGGGCAGCACCCGGAAAAACTGTTTTTT.

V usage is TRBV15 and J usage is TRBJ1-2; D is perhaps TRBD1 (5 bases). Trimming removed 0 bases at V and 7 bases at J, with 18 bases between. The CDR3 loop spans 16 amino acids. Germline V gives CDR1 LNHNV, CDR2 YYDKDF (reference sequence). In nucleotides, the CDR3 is TGTGCCACCAGCAGAGATCGAGGAGGGGCCGGGCGTGGCTACACCTTC. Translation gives CATSRDRGGAGRGYTF.

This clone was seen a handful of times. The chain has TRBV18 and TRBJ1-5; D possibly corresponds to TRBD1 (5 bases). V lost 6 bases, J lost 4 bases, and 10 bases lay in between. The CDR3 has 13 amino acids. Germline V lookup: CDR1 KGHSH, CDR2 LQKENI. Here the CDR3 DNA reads TGTGCCAGCTCCCGGGAGGGGAATCAGCCCCAGCATTTT. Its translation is CASSREGNQPQHF.

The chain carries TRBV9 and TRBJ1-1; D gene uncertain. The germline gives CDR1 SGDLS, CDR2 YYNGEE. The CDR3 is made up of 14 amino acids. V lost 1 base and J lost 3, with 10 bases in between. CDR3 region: CASSVTPGDTEAFF. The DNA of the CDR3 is TGTGCCAGCAGCGTAACGCCTGGGGACACTGAAGCTTTCTTT.

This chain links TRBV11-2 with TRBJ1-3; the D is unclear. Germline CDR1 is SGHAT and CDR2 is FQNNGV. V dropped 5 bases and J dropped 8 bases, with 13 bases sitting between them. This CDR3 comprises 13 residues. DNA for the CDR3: TGTGCCAGCAGCCCCCCGAGGGAGGACACCATATATTTT. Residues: CASSPPREDTIYF.

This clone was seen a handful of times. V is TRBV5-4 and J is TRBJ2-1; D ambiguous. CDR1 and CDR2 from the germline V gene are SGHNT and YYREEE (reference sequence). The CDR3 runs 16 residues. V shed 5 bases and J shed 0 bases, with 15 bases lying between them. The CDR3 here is CASSYRSSSSYNEQFF. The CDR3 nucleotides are TGTGCCAGCAGTTATCGTAGCTCCAGCTCCTACAATGAGCAGTTCTTC.

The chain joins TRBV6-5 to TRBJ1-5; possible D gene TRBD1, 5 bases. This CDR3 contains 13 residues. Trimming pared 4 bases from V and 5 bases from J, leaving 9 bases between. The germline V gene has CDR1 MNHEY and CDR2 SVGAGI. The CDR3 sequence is CASSSGSYQPQHF. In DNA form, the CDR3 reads TGTGCCAGCAGTTCAGGGAGCTATCAGCCCCAGCATTTT.

The CDR3: CAYGQINTEAFF. CDR3 bases: TGTGCCTACGGACAGATTAACACTGAAGCTTTCTTT. The chain couples TRBV30 to TRBJ1-1, with D possibly being TRBD1 (6 bases). Germline loops: CDR1 GTSNPN, CDR2 SVGIG (reference sequence). The CDR3 has 12 residues. The V and J ends lost 7 bases and 2 bases respectively, with 11 bases between them.

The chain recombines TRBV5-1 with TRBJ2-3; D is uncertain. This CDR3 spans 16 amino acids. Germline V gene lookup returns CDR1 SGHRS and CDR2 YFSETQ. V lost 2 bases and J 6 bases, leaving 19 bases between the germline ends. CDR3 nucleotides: TGCGCCAGCAGCTTATTGGGCGGTCCGCCGTCGGATACGCAGTATTTT. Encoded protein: CASSLLGGPPSDTQYF.

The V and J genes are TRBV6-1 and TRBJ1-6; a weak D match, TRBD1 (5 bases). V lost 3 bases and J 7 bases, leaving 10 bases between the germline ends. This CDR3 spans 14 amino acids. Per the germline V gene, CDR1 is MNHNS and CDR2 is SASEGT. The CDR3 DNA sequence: TGTGCCAGCAGTGATTGGGACCCCAATTCACCCCTCCACTTT. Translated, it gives CASSDWDPNSPLHF.

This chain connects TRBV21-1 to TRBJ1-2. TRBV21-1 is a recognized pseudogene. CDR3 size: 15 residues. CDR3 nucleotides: TGTGCCAGCAGCAAAGAAATGGGGACTAACTATGGCTACACCTTC. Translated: CASSKEMGTNYGYTF.